One and the same sample provided the 8 T cell receptor beta chains below, sequenced in a study of blood T cell repertoires in COVID-19. Sequenced by immunoSEQ multiplex PCR; TCRdb stores in-frame clones only, minus some. The data contain around 99,000 clones, 83% of them singletons. The source material was peripheral blood. Receptors were obtained from an older woman with acute or convalescent COVID-19.

This clone has just a few counts. CDR3 sequence: CASSTQTTYFTDTQYF. The DNA of the CDR3 is TGTGCCAGTAGTACCCAGACAACTTACTTCACAGATACGCAGTATTTT. The V and J genes are TRBV19 and TRBJ2-3; D not certain. CDR3 size: 16 residues. Germline CDR1 LNHDA, CDR2 SQIVND (reference sequence). Trimming shortened V by 4 bases and J by 2 bases, and 16 bases separated the two germline ends.

This chain links TRBV3-1 (or the pseudogene TRBV3-2) with TRBJ1-1, with D unresolved. Germline values: CDR1 LGHDT, CDR2 YNNKEL (reference sequence). This CDR3 comprises 11 residues. V was shortened by 2 bases and J by 6 bases, with 4 bases between the two germline ends. As DNA, the CDR3 is TGTGCCAGCAGCCAAACATCTGAAGCTTTCTTT. Protein: CASSQTSEAFF.

V usage is TRBV19 and J usage is TRBJ1-4, with TRBD1 as a possible D gene (5 bases). Trimming pared 3 bases from V and 8 bases from J, leaving 16 bases between. CDR3 length equals 15 residues. Germline loops: CDR1 LNHDA, CDR2 SQIVND (reference sequence). The CDR3 DNA reads as TGTGCCAGTAGTATGCCCCAGGGTAAGGGGGAAAAACTGTTTTTT. Protein sequence: CASSMPQGKGEKLFF.

This chain uses TRBV6-6 with TRBJ2-1; TRBD2 matches 8 bases. J gave up 9 bases and V 10 bases, and 14 bases lay outside the gene matches. The CDR3 consists of 14 residues. Germline CDR1 is MNHNY and CDR2 is SVGAGI (reference sequence). This CDR3 reads CATSRSGRLSEQFF. The CDR3 DNA is TGTGCCACCTCGCGGAGCGGGAGATTAAGTGAGCAGTTCTTC.

The CDR3 spells CASSPTVVRGTEAFF. The CDR3 nucleotides read TGTGCCAGCTCACCGACCGTAGTACGAGGAACTGAAGCTTTCTTT. The rearrangement joins TRBV18 to TRBJ1-1, with D uncertain. Trimming stripped 3 bases from V and 5 bases from J, with 16 bases between. The CDR3 is made up of 15 amino acids. CDR1 and CDR2 (germline): KGHSH, LQKENI.

Turning to this clone: The same CDR3 is also encoded by other DNA sequences in this sample. The chain couples TRBV9 to TRBJ2-7; D might be TRBD1 (5 bases). This CDR3 contains 14 residues. The germline V gene has CDR1 SGDLS and CDR2 YYNGEE. V lost 0 bases and J 3 bases, leaving 10 bases between the germline ends. The CDR3 protein is CASSVASDNYEQYF. In DNA form, the CDR3 reads TGTGCCAGCAGCGTAGCCTCGGACAACTACGAGCAGTACTTC.

Within the sample, this clone is medium-sized. V is TRBV5-1 and J is TRBJ1-6; 10 bases fit TRBD1. CDR1 is SGHRS, CDR2 YFSETQ, per germline. The CDR3 is 14 residues long. The junction had 1 base not matched to a gene; V was cut back by 0 bases and J by 10 bases. The CDR3 DNA reads as TGCGCCAGCAGCTTGGGACAGGGGGCATCACCCCTCCACTTT. It is translated as CASSLGQGASPLHF. Using reference TRBV5-1 and TRBJ1-6 for the parts outside the CDR3, the full variable domain is KAGVTQTPRYLIKTRGQQVTLSCSPISGHRSVSWYQQTPGQGLQFLFEYFSETQRNKGNFPGRFSGRQFSNSRSEMNVSTLELGDSALYLCASSLGQGASPLHFGNGTRLTVT.

V usage is TRBV4-1 and J usage is TRBJ2-5; 10 nucleotides line up with TRBD2. Trimming cost V 3 bases and J 3 bases; bases outside gene matches: 4. The CDR3 extends over 15 amino acids. Germline CDR1 and CDR2: MGHRA and YSYEKL. The CDR3 here is CASSQGSGGKETQYF. The CDR3 region has the DNA TGCGCCAGCAGCCAGGGTAGCGGGGGGAAAGAGACCCAGTACTTC.